The 2 T cell receptor beta chains below come from one sample, sequenced in a study of blood T cell repertoires in COVID-19. TCRdb keeps only in-frame clones here, not all; method: immunoSEQ multiplex PCR. The data show roughly 75,000 clones, more than 65% seen once. The sample was peripheral blood. The receptors were sampled from a man aged 50 or older with acute or convalescent COVID-19.

V and J are TRBV11-2 and TRBJ2-3, with a weak D call TRBD1 (6 bases). Trimming removed 1 base from V and 4 bases from J, with 15 bases in between. The CDR3 has 16 amino acids. The V gene's germline CDR1 is SGHAT and CDR2 FQNNGV. The CDR3 here is CASSLVDGYRADTQYF. DNA for the CDR3: TGTGCCAGCAGCTTAGTAGACGGGTACAGGGCAGATACGCAGTATTTT.

A word on this clone: A junction boundary mismatches the germline segment, possibly from a read error. V usage is TRBV28 and J usage is TRBJ1-4; D is uncertain. Looked up from germline, CDR1 is MDHEN and CDR2 is SYDVKM. The CDR3 has 12 residues. CDR3 sequence: CASSSTPRDRIF. In nucleotides, the CDR3 is TGTGCCAGCAGTTCGACACCTCGCGATCGGATTTTT.